This T cell receptor beta chain was retrieved from a study of cytomegalovirus exposure and HLA in healthy donors. Concerning this clone: The target antigen is unknown.

General study results and limits: Some public TCRs appeared in many individuals, while most sequences were rare. Productive rates of about 87% or about 30% were seen for most TCR beta V segments in an earlier analysis.

Germline CDR1 reads ENHRY; CDR2 reads SYGVKD. The length of the CDR3 is 14 residues. Unmatched junction bases numbered 7, after V lost 8 bases and J lost 9 bases. A multiplex PCR was run with 60 Vbeta primers and 13 Jbeta primers. Original processing notes: In a later analysis, roughly 10 million of about 80 million unique beta chains occurred in at least two donors. Clones were read by immunoSEQ multiplex PCR, and TCRdb kept only the in-frame ones, dropping some. The D gene and trimming were derived from the DNA, and the V and J assignments and clone size from that table. The repertoire holds roughly 69,000 clones, with approximately 70% as singletons.

Sequencing was carried out using PBMCs. The rearrangement joins TRBV10-3 to TRBJ2-1, with 13 bases identical to TRBD2. The clonotype originates from a male donor in good health and CMV-seropositive. The CDR3 spells CAIGTSGRAGEQFF. CDR3 sequence (DNA): TGTGCCATCGGAACTAGCGGGAGGGCCGGTGAGCAGTTCTTC.